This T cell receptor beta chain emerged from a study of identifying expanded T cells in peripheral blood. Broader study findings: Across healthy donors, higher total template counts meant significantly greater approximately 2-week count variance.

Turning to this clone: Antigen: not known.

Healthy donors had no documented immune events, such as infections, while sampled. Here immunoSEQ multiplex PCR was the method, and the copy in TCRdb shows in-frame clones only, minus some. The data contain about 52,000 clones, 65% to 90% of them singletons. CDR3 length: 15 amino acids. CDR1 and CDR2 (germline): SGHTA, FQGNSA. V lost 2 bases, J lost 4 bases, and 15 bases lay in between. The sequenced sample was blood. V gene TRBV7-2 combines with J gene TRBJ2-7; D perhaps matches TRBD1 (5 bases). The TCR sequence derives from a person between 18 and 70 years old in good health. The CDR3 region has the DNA TGTGCCAGCAGCTTACCCAGGGTTTTTCGATACGAGCAGTACTTC. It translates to CASSLPRVFRYEQYF.